One sample yielded the 20 T cell receptor beta chains listed below, sequenced in a study of Tregs in tolerant kidney transplant recipients. Data came from immunoSEQ multiplex PCR; TCRdb stores just in-frame clones and leaves some out. The data show 50,000 or so clones, and the top ten clones hold roughly 0.8%. Sequencing used CD4+ T cells from blood, obtained before the transplant. The source is a human donor who received a combined kidney and bone marrow transplant.

Regarding this clone: The read halts 3 residues ahead of the CDR3 end, with the missing end drawn from the germline J gene. The J gene is TRBJ2-7, the V gene TRBV7-9; 7 bases fit TRBD1. The CDR3 loop spans 15 amino acids. With 2 bases clipped from V and 0 bases from J, the junction kept 4 bases outside the gene matches. Germline V gives CDR1 SEHNR, CDR2 FQNEAQ (reference sequence). CDR3 bases read: TGTGCCAGCAGCTTACCGGGACAGAGCTCCTACGAG. It specifies CASSLPGQSSYE. The CDR3, in full, reads CASSLPGQSSYEQYF.

For this clone: The CDR3 goes on 3 residues after the read ends, and that part is filled in from the germline J gene. The chain joins TRBV19 to TRBJ1-1; D is uncertain. Germline CDR1 LNHDA, CDR2 SQIVND (reference sequence). The CDR3 is 14 amino acids. Deletions cut 4 bases from V and 0 bases from J, with 9 bases between. The CDR3 loop reads CASSRAAMNTEAFF. Incomplete CDR3 DNA: TGTGCCAGTAGTAGGGCAGCTATGAACACTGAA.

Regarding this clone: The CDR3 end lies 3 residues beyond the end of the read and is filled in from the germline J gene. This chain connects TRBV30 to TRBJ1-2, with 11 bases that match TRBD1. Germline V CDR1 and CDR2: GTSNPN, SVGIG (reference sequence). The CDR3 has 12 amino acids. CDR3 DNA (partial): TGTGCCTGGGACGGGACAGGGGGGGGC. Translation: CAWDGTGGG. The whole CDR3 is CAWDGTGGGYTF.

For this clone: Coverage ceases 3 residues before the CDR3 finishes, and the germline J gene fills in the end. The chain has TRBV2 and TRBJ1-3; TRBD1 might be the D (6 bases). The germline gives CDR1 SNHLY, CDR2 FYNNEI. This CDR3 contains 13 residues. The ends were cut back, 6 bases at V and 4 bases at J, with 10 bases in the middle. CDR3 DNA (partial): TGTGCCAGCAGACAGGGTTACGGAAACACC. Protein product: CASRQGYGNT. The whole CDR3 is CASRQGYGNTIYF.

For this clone: The DNA ends 3 residues before the CDR3 does, and the rest of the CDR3 is filled in from the germline J gene. This sequence joins TRBV7-2 and TRBJ2-7, with 7 bases aligning to TRBD1. Trimming cost V 5 bases and J 6 bases; bases outside gene matches: 4. In germline, CDR1 is SGHTA, CDR2 FQGNSA. This CDR3 contains 12 residues. The CDR3 is CASSPQGTEQYF. CDR3 bases read: TGTGCCAGCAGCCCACAGGGGACCGAG.

The CDR3 DNA, read in part, is TGTGCCAGCAGTGACGACAGGGGGGTTTCACCC. Translating it yields CASSDDRGVSP. The whole CDR3 sequence is CASSDDRGVSPLHF. The rearrangement links TRBV6-1 to TRBJ1-6, with TRBD1 matching over 9 bases. The read ends 3 residues early relative to the CDR3; the germline J gene fills the gap. Germline V gene lookup returns CDR1 MNHNS and CDR2 SASEGT. V shed 3 bases, J shed 9 bases, and the junction held 3 bases outside the gene matches. This CDR3 is built from 14 residues.

As concerns this clone: The read falls 3 residues short of the CDR3 end, and the missing part is taken from the germline J gene. The genes are TRBV19 and TRBJ2-2, with D perhaps matching TRBD1 (6 bases). The ends were cut back, 6 bases at V and 5 bases at J, with 16 bases in the middle. The length of the CDR3 is 15 residues. Germline CDR1 is LNHDA and CDR2 is SQIVND (reference sequence). Partial CDR3 DNA: TGTGCCAGTAGATCACAGGGAGAAGGGACCGGGGAG. Residues: CASRSQGEGTGE. The whole CDR3 reads CASRSQGEGTGELFF.

On this clone itself: The read ends 3 residues before the CDR3 terminus; that terminus is restored from the germline J gene. V gene TRBV7-2 combines with J gene TRBJ1-4; D might be TRBD1 (6 bases). The V end was cut by 5 bases, the J end by 3 bases, with 13 bases between. This CDR3 is 15 amino acids long. Germline CDR1 reads SGHTA; CDR2 reads FQGNSA. CDR3 DNA, as far as it was read: TGTGCCAGCAGCCCAGGGGTGGGAGCTAATGAAAAA. Amino acid sequence: CASSPGVGANEK. The CDR3 as a whole reads CASSPGVGANEKLFF.

CDR3 in amino acids: CSARAGTGSIGNYGYTF. Partial CDR3 DNA: TGCAGTGCTAGAGCCGGGACAGGGTCGATTGGGAACTATGGC. This sequence joins TRBV20-1 and TRBJ1-2, with 9 bases lining up with TRBD1. From the germline J gene comes the end of the CDR3, since the read stops 3 residues before it. Trimming at V came to 1 base and at J to 2 bases, leaving 11 bases not matched to a gene. The germline gives CDR1 DFQATT, CDR2 SNEGSKA (reference sequence). This CDR3 spans 17 amino acids.

Concerning this clone itself: From the germline J gene comes the end of the CDR3, since the read stops 3 residues before it. This chain uses TRBV18 with TRBJ2-5; D gene unclear. The CDR3 runs 14 residues. V was cut by 5 bases and J by 4 bases, with 14 bases left in between. Germline loops: CDR1 KGHSH, CDR2 LQKENI. CDR3 DNA (partial): TGTGCCAGCTCATCCTACGGGTTACGAGAGACC. Amino acid sequence: CASSSYGLRET. In full, the CDR3 is CASSSYGLRETQYF. The full variable domain, with the rest looked up from reference TRBV18 and TRBJ2-5, is NAGVMQNPRHLVRRRGQEARLRCSPMKGHSHVYWYRQLPEEGLKFMVYLQKENIIDESGMPKERFSAEFPKEGPSILRIQQVVRGDSAAYFCASSSYGLRETQYFGPGTRLLVL.

Concerning this clone itself: The read stops 3 residues short of the end of the CDR3; the missing end is completed from the germline J gene. The chain has TRBV7-6 and TRBJ1-2; D may be TRBD1 (6 bases). Germline assignment: CDR1 SGHVS and CDR2 FNYEAQ. Trimming pared 5 bases from V and 2 bases from J, leaving 18 bases between. This CDR3 contains 16 residues. CDR3 sequence reads: CASSRDSGGGNYGYTF. Incomplete CDR3 DNA: TGTGCCAGCAGCCGCGACTCGGGCGGGGGCAACTATGGC.

Of note for this clone: The read halts 3 residues ahead of the CDR3 end, with the missing end drawn from the germline J gene. The genes are TRBV18 and TRBJ1-3; D unresolved. The germline gives CDR1 KGHSH, CDR2 LQKENI. The CDR3 contains 15 residues. V was cut by 6 bases and J by 0 bases, with 12 bases left in between. The sequenced part of the CDR3 DNA is TGTGCCAGCTCTTGGCGGGGAGACTCTGGAAACACC. The encoded protein is CASSWRGDSGNT. The entire CDR3 sequence reads CASSWRGDSGNTIYF.

Regarding this clone: The read comes to an end 3 residues before the CDR3 does, leaving the germline J gene to fill in the end. This chain links TRBV19 with TRBJ1-5, with D maybe TRBD1 (6 bases). The V and J ends lost 4 bases and 1 base respectively, with 11 bases between them. Per germline, CDR1 LNHDA and CDR2 SQIVND (reference sequence). The CDR3 is 15 amino acids. Partial CDR3 DNA: TGTGCCAGTAGTAGGGCCGGGACAAGCAATCAGCCC. Translated, it gives CASSRAGTSNQP. In full, the CDR3 is CASSRAGTSNQPQHF.

Turning to this clone: With the read ending 3 residues before the CDR3 end, the germline J gene is used to fill in that end. The genes are TRBV7-6 and TRBJ2-7; TRBD1 matches 9 bases. The CDR3 sequence is 15 residues long. CDR1 is SGHVS, CDR2 FNYEAQ, per germline. The trim removed 5 bases at V and 1 base at J, leaving 6 bases unmatched. CDR3 loop: CASSTGQGVSYEQYF. The CDR3 DNA, read in part, is TGTGCCAGCAGCACGGGACAGGGAGTATCCTACGAG.

A word on this clone: The read finishes 3 residues shy of the CDR3 end, and the germline J gene is used to complete it. V gene TRBV7-2 combines with J gene TRBJ1-2, with 9 bases fitting TRBD1. CDR1 is SGHTA and CDR2 is FQGNSA in the germline V gene. With V trimmed by 2 bases and J by 4 bases, 5 bases remained unmatched. The CDR3 has 15 amino acids. This CDR3 reads CASSLTTGGSYGYTF. CDR3 bases read: TGTGCCAGCAGCTTAACGACAGGGGGATCCTATGGC.

Comments on this clone: The DNA ends 3 residues before the CDR3 does, and the rest of the CDR3 is filled in from the germline J gene. The chain uses TRBV7-9 and TRBJ1-2; no clear D. The V gene's germline CDR1 is SEHNR and CDR2 FQNEAQ (reference sequence). The CDR3 runs to 14 residues. Trimming pared 5 bases from V and 6 bases from J, leaving 16 bases between. The CDR3 loop is CASSPRGSWDGYTF. CDR3 bases read: TGTGCCAGCAGCCCGCGGGGATCCTGGGATGGC.

Note on this clone: The CDR3 end lies 3 residues beyond the end of the read and is filled in from the germline J gene. This chain links TRBV19 with TRBJ2-2; TRBD2 matches at 9 bases. The V and J ends lost 3 bases and 9 bases, in that order; junction bases with no gene match: 11. Germline CDR1 is LNHDA and CDR2 is SQIVND (reference sequence). The CDR3 has 16 residues. The CDR3 bases that were read are TGTGCCAGTAGTATCACACCCATAGCGGGAGTCTGGGAG. This codes for CASSITPIAGVWE. The full CDR3 protein is CASSITPIAGVWELFF.

As for this clone: The CDR3 end is not reached by the read, which stops 3 residues before it; the germline J gene fills it in. The rearrangement joins TRBV6-2 or TRBV6-3 to TRBJ1-5, with D possibly matching TRBD1 (5 bases). Looked up from germline, CDR1 is MNHEY and CDR2 is SVGEGT. V gave up 6 bases and J gave up 5 bases, with 23 bases separating them. There are 17 residues in the CDR3. The CDR3 sequence: CASSGRGVRRGDQPQHF. The CDR3 DNA, read in part, is TGTGCCAGCAGCGGTCGGGGGGTTCGGCGGGGCGATCAGCCC.

A remark on this clone: The read halts 3 residues ahead of the CDR3 end, with the missing end drawn from the germline J gene. The rearrangement uses TRBV6-1 and TRBJ1-1, with 7 bases identical to TRBD1. Germline V gene sequence: CDR1 MNHNS, CDR2 SASEGT. CDR3 size: 12 residues. V gave up 2 bases and J gave up 6 bases; unmatched junction bases: 0. CDR3 sequence reads: CASSEQGAEAFF. The CDR3 DNA, read in part, is TGTGCCAGCAGTGAACAGGGGGCTGAA.

Here the CDR3 reads CASSFTTTGPPGELFF. Partial CDR3 DNA: TGCGCCAGCAGCTTTACTACGACAGGACCCCCCGGGGAG. The rearrangement joins TRBV5-1 to TRBJ2-2, with D perhaps TRBD1 (6 bases). The sequenced fragment ends 3 residues before the CDR3 boundary, so the rest is inferred from the germline J gene. Per germline, CDR1 SGHRS and CDR2 YFSETQ. The CDR3 spans 16 residues. The ends were cut back, 2 bases at V and 6 bases at J, with 17 bases in the middle.